The present T cell receptor (beta chain) was sequenced within a study of low-dose radiotherapy and immunotherapy resistance in tumors. First-strand cDNA used TRAV- and TRBV-specific primers, covering alpha and beta chains. The authors ran about 21 PCR cycles to amplify TCRs with a constant-region primer and V-primer adapter. A single record per CDR3 protein comes from TCRdb applying MiXCR to the reads. Among approximately 46,000 distinct CDR3 sequences, about 25% were seen once, and the ten largest hold about 9.5%. Time point here: after trial treatment. The treatment here: LDRT plus nivolumab, ipilimumab, low-dose cyclophosphamide and aspirin (RACIN trial). Specimen: PBMCs, collected after low-dose radiotherapy plus immunotherapy. The receptors were sampled from a male donor with prostate cancer.

This clonotype appeared many times. The rearrangement uses TRBV7-6 and TRBJ2-2; D gene unclear. The CDR3 sequence is 15 residues long. Trimming cost V 1 base and J 3 bases, with 9 bases left between them. Looked up from germline, CDR1 is SGHVS and CDR2 is FNYEAQ. CDR3 sequence (DNA): TGTGCCAGCAGCTTAGATCCACCGGACACCGGGGAGCTGTTTTTT. Translation gives CASSLDPPDTGELFF.